Listed here are 28 T cell receptor beta chains from one sample, sequenced in a study of blood T cell repertoires in COVID-19. The data were produced by immunoSEQ multiplex PCR, yet TCRdb's version contains in-frame clones alone and is incomplete. The sample includes 250,000 or so clones, 82% seen only once; the top ten take around 4.7%. Sequenced: peripheral blood. The receptors shown here come from a woman aged 70-85 years with acute or convalescent COVID-19.

The chain recombines TRBV18 with TRBJ1-1; 8 bases are shared with TRBD1. Germline loops: CDR1 KGHSH, CDR2 LQKENI. J was trimmed by 5 bases and V by 3 bases; bases with no gene match: 8. The CDR3 runs 15 residues. CDR3 protein: CASSPLQGAGTEAFF. CDR3 bases: TGTGCCAGCTCACCTCTCCAGGGGGCTGGGACTGAAGCTTTCTTT.

The genes are TRBV6-2 or TRBV6-3 and TRBJ1-1; 7 bases are shared with TRBD1. Germline V gene lookup returns CDR1 MNHEY and CDR2 SVGEGT. V trimming: 2 bases; J trimming: 6 bases; junction bases outside the gene matches: 12. The CDR3 runs to 16 residues. Here the CDR3 DNA reads TGTGCCAGCAGTTACGGGACAGTGCCCTATATTCCTGAAGCTTTCTTT. It translates to CASSYGTVPYIPEAFF.

The chain carries TRBV20-1 and TRBJ1-5; D unresolved. V lost 4 bases to trimming and J lost 1 base, with 14 bases between them. This CDR3 region has 15 residues. From germline, CDR1 is DFQATT and CDR2 SNEGSKA (reference sequence). The CDR3 spells CSAIDPSSSNQPQHF. The DNA of the CDR3 is TGCAGTGCTATTGACCCCTCCTCGAGCAATCAGCCCCAGCATTTT.

This clone appeared once. V gene TRBV11-2 combines with J gene TRBJ2-3; D ambiguous. Looked up from germline, CDR1 is SGHAT and CDR2 is FQNNGV. Trimming removed 7 bases from V and 4 bases from J, with 15 bases in between. The CDR3 spans 14 residues. CDR3 nucleotide sequence: TGTGCCAGCATCCTAGGAACTACCCCAGATACGCAGTATTTT. Its translation is CASILGTTPDTQYF.

The rearrangement uses TRBV18 and TRBJ1-4, with no clear D. The ends were cut back, 0 bases at V and 3 bases at J, with 8 bases in the middle. Germline values: CDR1 KGHSH, CDR2 LQKENI. The CDR3 extends over 15 amino acids. CDR3 coding DNA: TGTGCCAGCTCACCACCTTCTAAACCTAATGAAAAACTGTTTTTT. It is translated as CASSPPSKPNEKLFF.

This sequence joins TRBV7-8 and TRBJ2-7; a weak D match, TRBD2 (6 bases). V was clipped by 5 bases and J by 2 bases, with 13 bases between them. The CDR3 is made up of 14 amino acids. Germline lookup yields CDR1 SGHVS and CDR2 FQNEAQ. CDR3 sequence (DNA): TGTGCCAGCAGCCGAGGGACTGGCACCTACGAGCAGTACTTC. It specifies CASSRGTGTYEQYF.

This chain connects TRBV11-2 to TRBJ1-1; maybe TRBD1 (6 bases). Per the germline V gene, CDR1 is SGHAT and CDR2 is FQNNGV. V was clipped by 5 bases and J by 7 bases, with 8 bases between them. The CDR3 length is 11 residues. CDR3 bases: TGTGCCAGCAGCCCCAGGGGTGAAGCTTTCTTT. It specifies CASSPRGEAFF.

The chain has TRBV9 and TRBJ1-3; 7 bases map to TRBD1. This CDR3 is built from 16 residues. The V and J ends lost 4 bases and 4 bases, in that order; junction bases with no gene match: 11. Germline CDR1 is SGDLS and CDR2 is YYNGEE. CDR3 amino acids: CASSLRDSHPGNTIYF. The CDR3 region has the DNA TGTGCCAGCAGCTTACGGGACAGTCACCCCGGAAACACCATATATTTT.

V and J are TRBV11-2 and TRBJ1-2; no firm D call. This CDR3 has 15 residues. The germline CDR1 and CDR2 sequences are SGHAT and FQNNGV. Trimming shortened V by 7 bases and J by 8 bases, and 23 bases separated the two germline ends. The CDR3 bases are TGTGCCAGCACCGATTCGGGGTTATGGATGGGGGGCTACACCTTC. It encodes CASTDSGLWMGGYTF.

J is TRBJ2-1 and V is TRBV3-1 (or the pseudogene TRBV3-2); D perhaps matches TRBD2 (5 bases). The germline V and J ends were trimmed by 0 bases and 10 bases, with 10 bases remaining between them. The germline CDR1 and CDR2 sequences are LGHDT and YNNKEL (reference sequence). The CDR3 totals 13 residues. The CDR3 bases are TGTGCCAGCAGCCAAGATAGGCGGGCAGAGCAGTTCTTC. It specifies CASSQDRRAEQFF.

The chain uses TRBV7-8 and TRBJ2-6; 13 positions agree with TRBD2. The germline V gene encodes CDR1 SGHVS and CDR2 FQNEAQ. The CDR3 covers 18 residues. V lost 5 bases and J lost 0; bases outside the gene matches: 4. The CDR3 DNA sequence: TGTGCCAGCAGCCGGGGACTAGCGGGGATCTCTGGGGCCAACGTCCTGACTTTC. Translated: CASSRGLAGISGANVLTF.

The V and J genes are TRBV5-1 and TRBJ1-1; D remains unclear. In germline, CDR1 is SGHRS, CDR2 YFSETQ. The V gene lost 0 bases and the J gene lost 1 base, with 10 bases spanning the gap. The CDR3 extends over 15 amino acids. The chain's CDR3 is CASSLGWRANTEAFF. The CDR3 nucleotides are TGCGCCAGCAGCTTGGGCTGGAGGGCGAACACTGAAGCTTTCTTT.

CDR3 amino acids: CASRTGTGDFNYGYTF. CDR3 coding DNA: TGTGCCAGCAGGACCGGGACAGGGGACTTCAACTATGGCTACACCTTC. This chain links TRBV2 with TRBJ1-2; 10 nucleotides agree with TRBD1. J gave up 2 bases and V 6 bases, and 9 bases lay outside the gene matches. Germline V CDR1 and CDR2: SNHLY, FYNNEI. CDR3 length: 16 residues.

This clone was counted a few times. Germline and junction disagree at one end, which may indicate a read error. The chain employs TRBV27 and TRBJ1-2; 7 bases line up with TRBD1. This CDR3 has 13 amino acids. Per the germline V gene, CDR1 is MNHEY and CDR2 is SMNVEV (reference sequence). The CDR3 is CASRLDRNYGYTF. CDR3 sequence (DNA): TGTGCCAGCCGTTTGGACAGGAACTATGGCTACACCTTC.

The CDR3 sequence is CASRGTGPYEQYF. CDR3 coding DNA: TGTGCCAGCAGGGGAACAGGGCCCTACGAGCAGTACTTC. The chain carries TRBV25-1 and TRBJ2-7; weak D call: TRBD1 (6 bases). Looked up from germline, CDR1 is MGHDK and CDR2 is SYGVNS. The germline V and J ends were trimmed by 6 bases and 2 bases, with 11 bases remaining between them. This CDR3 spans 13 amino acids.

V gene TRBV5-4 combines with J gene TRBJ2-1, with no clear D. Germline CDR1 reads SGHNT; CDR2 reads YYREEE (reference sequence). The CDR3 sequence is 16 residues long. Trimming shortened V by 0 bases and J by 4 bases, and 14 bases separated the two germline ends. As DNA, the CDR3 is TGTGCCAGCAGCTTGGATTCCGCGGTTACTTACAATGAGCAGTTCTTC. Encoded protein: CASSLDSAVTYNEQFF.

The chain carries TRBV15 and TRBJ1-2; the D is unclear. The CDR3 spans 15 residues. Germline CDR1 LNHNV, CDR2 YYDKDF (reference sequence). Trimming pared 0 bases from V and 2 bases from J, leaving 10 bases between. CDR3 residues: CATSRDRNSNYGYTF. The DNA of the CDR3 is TGTGCCACCAGCAGAGATCGTAACAGCAACTATGGCTACACCTTC.

This clone was picked up one time. This chain joins TRBV6-5 and TRBJ1-4; 7 bases are shared with TRBD1. CDR3 size: 13 residues. The V and J ends lost 7 bases and 4 bases, in that order; junction bases with no gene match: 3. CDR1 MNHEY and CDR2 SVGAGI come from the germline V gene. CDR3 in amino acids: CASTGQVNEKLFF. CDR3 DNA sequence: TGTGCCAGCACAGGACAGGTTAATGAAAAACTGTTTTTT.

The chain recombines TRBV11-2 with TRBJ2-7; 7 positions match TRBD1. The junction had 8 bases not matched to a gene; V was cut back by 5 bases and J by 1 base. CDR3 length equals 15 residues. CDR1 is SGHAT, CDR2 FQNNGV, per germline. In nucleotides, the CDR3 is TGTGCCAGCAGCCCCCACTCGGGACAGTCCTACGAGCAGTACTTC. This translates into CASSPHSGQSYEQYF.

The chain carries TRBV18 and TRBJ1-2; D gene ambiguous. CDR1 and CDR2 from the germline V gene are KGHSH and LQKENI. V was clipped by 0 bases and J by 3 bases, with 11 bases between them. The CDR3 has 15 amino acids. CDR3 loop: CASSPPARADYGYTF. Written as DNA, the CDR3 is TGTGCCAGCTCACCACCGGCTCGAGCGGACTATGGCTACACCTTC.

The CDR3 DNA reads TGTGCCAGCAGCCGCAGTACAGGGGGGCCGACCGGGGAGCTGTTTTTT. Translating gives CASSRSTGGPTGELFF. This chain links TRBV4-2 with TRBJ2-2; 8 nucleotides agree with TRBD1. The CDR3 has 16 residues. The germline V gene encodes CDR1 LGHNA and CDR2 YNFKEQ. V was clipped by 4 bases and J by 5 bases; unmatched bases: 9.

This clone has just one count. V usage is TRBV6-2 or TRBV6-3 and J usage is TRBJ1-1; no clear D. Germline CDR1 MNHEY, CDR2 SVGEGT. The ends were cut back, 0 bases at V and 2 bases at J, with 10 bases in the middle. The CDR3 extends over 15 amino acids. CDR3 sequence reads: CASSYSGLDNTEAFF. CDR3 DNA sequence: TGTGCCAGCAGTTACTCCGGACTGGACAACACTGAAGCTTTCTTT.

V usage is TRBV12-3 or TRBV12-4 and J usage is TRBJ2-7, with D tentatively TRBD1 (6 bases). The V end was cut by 4 bases, the J end by 4 bases, with 8 bases between. This CDR3 comprises 12 residues. The DNA for the CDR3 is TGTGCCAGCAGTTCCGACAGGTACGAGCAGTACTTC. Translated: CASSSDRYEQYF.

The rearrangement uses TRBV10-3 and TRBJ2-4; 7 bases are shared with TRBD1. Germline CDR1 and CDR2: ENHRY and SYGVKD. This CDR3 contains 18 residues. Trimming cost V 3 bases and J 2 bases; bases outside gene matches: 13. The CDR3 DNA is TGTGCCATCAGTGACGAACTAAGGGGGCTTGGGCCCAAAAACATTCAGTACTTC. The encoded protein is CAISDELRGLGPKNIQYF.

J is TRBJ2-2 and V is TRBV5-1; TRBD1 aligns across 8 bases. This CDR3 region has 17 residues. Germline V gene sequence: CDR1 SGHRS, CDR2 YFSETQ. J gave up 3 bases and V 4 bases, and 11 bases lay outside the gene matches. DNA of the CDR3: TGCGCCAGCAGCACGAATGTCCAGGGGGCGGACACCGGGGAGCTGTTTTTT. Translated, it gives CASSTNVQGADTGELFF.

This clone was observed a single time. This chain connects TRBV9 to TRBJ2-5; 11 positions match TRBD2. The CDR3 sequence is 15 residues long. The V gene's germline CDR1 is SGDLS and CDR2 YYNGEE. V gave up 5 bases and J gave up 2 bases; unmatched junction bases: 5. The CDR3 loop reads CASSLAGGLQETQYF. The CDR3 DNA is TGTGCCAGCAGTTTAGCGGGGGGGTTACAAGAGACCCAGTACTTC.

The chain uses TRBV5-1 and TRBJ2-1, with 8 bases aligning to TRBD2. Germline V lookup: CDR1 SGHRS, CDR2 YFSETQ. The junction had 4 bases not matched to a gene; V was cut back by 2 bases and J by 0 bases. This CDR3 is built from 16 residues. As DNA, the CDR3 is TGCGCCAGCAGCTTACTCAGCGGGAGCTCCTACAATGAGCAGTTCTTC. Amino acids: CASSLLSGSSYNEQFF.

This clone appeared a single time. The chain recombines TRBV5-1 with TRBJ2-6; 7 nucleotides agree with TRBD2. The CDR3 is 18 residues long. Germline values: CDR1 SGHRS, CDR2 YFSETQ. V shed 5 bases and J 0 bases; nucleotides not matched to a gene: 11. CDR3 region: CASRDLRGGDSGANVLTF. CDR3 DNA: TGCGCCAGCAGAGATCTTCGGGGAGGGGACTCTGGGGCCAACGTCCTGACTTTC.